This TCR beta chain was documented in a study of long-term antiretroviral therapy in people with HIV. Regarding the study as a whole: Therapy changes, viral resistance and ART adherence were not documented in the available data. After ART, diversity increased yet remained lower than transplant donor controls.

Survey level was the resolution at which the v3.0 immunoSEQ assay ran. Per-sample targets for sequencing were about 40,000-50,000 T-cell genomes. Method: immunoSEQ multiplex PCR; TCRdb's copy keeps in-frame clones and lacks some. The data hold 15,000 to 20,000 clones, with approximately 95% observed a single time. The CDR3 length is 12 residues. Germline CDR1 reads SGHDT; CDR2 reads YYEEEE. The V and J ends lost 2 bases and 2 bases respectively, with 5 bases between them. In its sample, this clone was seen a few times. Antigen: not known. The rearrangement joins TRBV5-6 to TRBJ2-7; D gene uncertain. The sequence derives from a man younger than 45 with HIV. The input for sequencing was unsorted PBMCs, taken around 10 years after starting antiretroviral therapy. This CDR3 reads CASSFQTYEQYF. The CDR3 bases are TGTGCCAGCAGCTTCCAGACCTACGAGCAGTACTTC.